A few counts support the clone carrying this T cell receptor (beta chain). Its antigen remains unidentified. Study-wide results and caveats: Whole repertoires were not studied in the larger cohort, only one V-J beta rearrangement. Tumor memory CD4+ T cell TCR gene usage clustered with blood and lymph node memory CD4+ cells and lymph node naive CD4+ cells.

V was pared by 6 bases and J by 7 bases, with 22 bases between. The CDR3 has 16 amino acids. Per germline, CDR1 MNHNY and CDR2 SVGAGI (reference sequence). Constant-region reverse primers amplified full-length variable regions, followed by semi-nested Nested Universal Primer A PCR. TCRdb reprocessed the 5' RACE reads via MiXCR and lists one record per CDR3 protein. The sample lists tens of thousands of distinct CDR3 sequences, under 25% occurring once. Sequences were obtained from memory CD4+ T cells sorted from a lymph node. Documented subset: memory CD4+ T cells, CD4+CD45RO+CD25-. The source of this sequence is a female donor with breast cancer. The chain is built from TRBV6-6 and TRBJ1-5; unclear D gene. The CDR3 protein is CASRAGYEGIGQPQHF. CDR3 DNA sequence: TGTGCCAGCAGGGCGGGGTATGAGGGAATAGGACAGCCCCAGCATTTT.